This T cell receptor beta chain comes out of a study of T-cell reconstitution after alpha-beta-depleted transplantation in children. The study, taken as a whole, reports: By about two months after transplant, alpha-beta T cells reportedly arose from several hundred graft clones that had expanded. Some patients showed high day-60 TCRbeta diversity, which derived from surviving recipient T cells and thymic progenitors. Once a year had passed after transplant, T-cell counts and diversity came mostly from newly produced T cells.

Comment on this clonotype: What it binds is unknown.

Trimming took off 4 bases at V and 0 bases at J, with 5 bases between the two ends. CDR1 KGHDR and CDR2 SFDVKD come from the germline V gene. This CDR3 comprises 14 residues. This sample's TCRbeta library carried unique molecular identifier barcodes. TCRdb itself ran the PCR reads through MiXCR, one entry per CDR3 protein. The top ten hold 4% to 5.5% of the sample, which has under 250,000 distinct CDR3 sequences, roughly a quarter seen once. The rearrangement links TRBV24-1 to TRBJ2-2, with no clear D. This TCR derives from a female patient between 2 and 15 years old who had a stem cell transplant for congenital amegakaryocytic thrombocytopenia, so the T cells may come from the graft donor. Here the sequenced sample was PBMCs, mostly from graft donor cells, taken 360 days after TCRalphabeta/CD19-depleted stem cell transplant. In DNA, the CDR3 is TGTGCCACCAGTGAGACACCGAACACCGGGGAGCTGTTTTTT. Residues: CATSETPNTGELFF.